These 16 T cell receptor beta chains share one sample of origin, sequenced in a study of shared clonotypes between healthy human individuals. Profiled with immunoSEQ multiplex PCR; TCRdb holds only in-frame clones, not every one. The data hold around 1.1 million clones, with about 80% observed a single time. The specimen sequenced was memory CD4+ T cells from PBMCs. Subset in this sample: CD45RA-negative fraction. Source of these receptors: a man aged 18-30 years in good health. Some clones in this sample may be carry-over from other donors' samples.

The rearrangement joins TRBV6-1 to TRBJ2-7; weak D call: TRBD2 (5 bases). This CDR3 is built from 12 residues. Germline V gene lookup returns CDR1 MNHNS and CDR2 SASEGT. V lost 6 bases and J lost 6, with 12 bases in between. DNA for the CDR3: TGTGCCAGCAGGCCGGACTTGAGCGAGCAGTACTTC. It yields the protein CASRPDLSEQYF.

This sequence joins TRBV29-1 and TRBJ2-1; D may be TRBD1 (5 bases). Per the germline V gene, CDR1 is SQVTM and CDR2 is ANQGSEA. Trimming took 4 bases from V and 2 from J, leaving 9 bases between them. The CDR3 has 13 residues. CDR3 nucleotides: TGCAGCGTTGTGCAGGGTGCCTACAATGAGCAGTTCTTC. Encoded protein: CSVVQGAYNEQFF.

This clone is a singleton in its sample. The chain is built from TRBV5-1 and TRBJ2-3; D gene ambiguous. CDR1 SGHRS and CDR2 YFSETQ come from the germline V gene. CDR3 size: 14 residues. V gave up 3 bases and J gave up 0 bases, with 8 bases separating them. In DNA form, the CDR3 reads TGCGCCAGCAGCTCCCAGACTAGCACAGATACGCAGTATTTT. Translation gives CASSSQTSTDTQYF. Filled out from reference TRBV5-1 and TRBJ2-3, the complete variable domain reads KAGVTQTPRYLIKTRGQQVTLSCSPISGHRSVSWYQQTPGQGLQFLFEYFSETQRNKGNFPGRFSGRQFSNSRSEMNVSTLELGDSALYLCASSSQTSTDTQYFGPGTRLTVL.

The V and J genes are TRBV28 and TRBJ2-7; 9 positions match TRBD2. Per the germline V gene, CDR1 is MDHEN and CDR2 is SYDVKM. With 2 bases clipped from V and 2 bases from J, the junction kept 1 base outside the gene matches. This CDR3 spans 14 amino acids. CDR3 nucleotide sequence: TGTGCCAGCAGTTTAGTAGCGGGAGCCTACGAGCAGTACTTC. Encoded protein: CASSLVAGAYEQYF.

J is TRBJ1-1 and V is TRBV6-1, with no clear D. The CDR3 extends over 14 amino acids. V was pared by 2 bases and J by 11 bases, with 18 bases between. The germline V gene encodes CDR1 MNHNS and CDR2 SASEGT. CDR3 residues: CASSEFKTVPRAFF. In nucleotides, the CDR3 is TGTGCCAGCAGTGAATTTAAAACAGTCCCACGGGCTTTCTTT.

The rearrangement joins TRBV5-8 to TRBJ1-2; tentative D call: TRBD1 (6 bases). The CDR3 is made up of 14 amino acids. V dropped 3 bases and J dropped 7 bases, with 16 bases sitting between them. CDR1 and CDR2 from the germline V gene are SGHTS and YDEGEE. CDR3 nucleotide sequence: TGTGCCAGCAGCTCAGACAGGAGTCAGGTTGGCTACACCTTC. It translates to CASSSDRSQVGYTF. The complete variable domain, with remaining parts taken from reference TRBV5-8 and TRBJ1-2, reads EAGVTQSPTHLIKTRGQQATLRCSPISGHTSVYWYQQALGLGLQFLLWYDEGEERNRGNFPPRFSGRQFPNYSSELNVNALELEDSALYLCASSSDRSQVGYTFGSGTRLTVV.

The table lists this clone with a count of one. This rearrangement joins TRBV6-5 to TRBJ2-3, with a tentative D call TRBD2 (6 bases). Per germline, CDR1 MNHEY and CDR2 SVGAGI. Trimming removed 5 bases from V and 10 bases from J, with 10 bases in between. The CDR3 sequence is 11 residues long. The CDR3 is CASSGGLAQYF. The CDR3, as DNA: TGTGCCAGCAGTGGAGGGTTGGCGCAGTATTTT.

This clone came up many times. The CDR3 region is CASSLTGKGGYTF. The CDR3 nucleotides read TGTGCCAGCAGTTTAACGGGGAAAGGCGGCTACACCTTC. The gene calls are TRBV28 and TRBJ1-2; D gene ambiguous. V shed 2 bases and J shed 8 bases, with 12 bases lying between them. The CDR3 sequence is 13 residues long. Germline V lookup: CDR1 MDHEN, CDR2 SYDVKM.

The chain combines TRBV18 with TRBJ1-5; D remains unclear. The CDR3 runs 13 residues. CDR1 KGHSH and CDR2 LQKENI come from the germline V gene. Trimming removed 6 bases at V and 4 bases at J, with 10 bases between. The CDR3 protein is CASSSDNNQPQHF. The CDR3 DNA is TGTGCCAGCTCGAGCGACAATAATCAGCCCCAGCATTTT.

This clone turned up a few times. Relative to the germline gene, one junction end is altered; a read error may explain this. The rearrangement links TRBV7-2 to TRBJ2-5, with 8 bases lining up with TRBD1. The CDR3 loop spans 18 amino acids. The germline CDR1 and CDR2 sequences are SGHTA and FQGNSA. CDR3 in amino acids: CASSLGGPGQVRQGTQYF. The CDR3 DNA sequence: TGTGCCAGCAGCCTTGGGGGCCCGGGACAGGTCCGTCAAGGGACCCAGTACTTC.

This clone was seen many times. The gene calls are TRBV29-1 and TRBJ2-1; D is tentatively TRBD1 or TRBD2 (6 bases each). Trimming stripped 6 bases from V and 6 bases from J, with 12 bases between. This CDR3 has 12 amino acids. From germline, CDR1 is SQVTM and CDR2 ANQGSEA. The CDR3 sequence: CSVAPGANEQFF. CDR3 in DNA: TGCAGCGTGGCCCCGGGGGCCAATGAGCAGTTCTTC.

V is TRBV5-1 and J is TRBJ1-2; TRBD1 matches at 7 bases. The CDR3 loop spans 14 amino acids. Looked up from germline, CDR1 is SGHRS and CDR2 is YFSETQ. V lost 1 base and J lost 6; bases outside the gene matches: 6. The CDR3 DNA reads as TGCGCCAGCAGCTTGTCCGGGACAGCAGATGGCTACACCTTC. Translating it yields CASSLSGTADGYTF.

The chain uses TRBV7-3 and TRBJ2-3; TRBD2 aligns across 7 bases. The junction had 2 bases not matched to a gene; V was cut back by 5 bases and J by 9 bases. This CDR3 spans 11 amino acids. Germline V gene data show CDR1 as SGHTA and CDR2 as FQGTGA. For the CDR3, the DNA is TGTGCCAGCAGCCCCGGGGGGACGCAGTATTTT. Translation: CASSPGGTQYF. Complete variable domain (other parts from reference TRBV7-3 and TRBJ2-3): GAGVSQTPSNKVTEKGKYVELRCDPISGHTALYWYRQSLGQGPEFLIYFQGTGAADDSGLPNDRFFAVRPEGSVSTLKIQRTERGDSAVYLCASSPGGTQYFGPGTRLTVL.

About this clone: Other DNA sequences in this specimen translate into the identical CDR3. The gene calls are TRBV20-1 and TRBJ2-7; D is undetermined. Trimming took 3 bases from V and 3 from J, leaving 6 bases between them. The germline V gene has CDR1 DFQATT and CDR2 SNEGSKA (reference sequence). The CDR3 length is 11 residues. CDR3 in DNA: TGCAGTGCTAGGTGGGGCTACGAGCAGTACTTC. Translating it yields CSARWGYEQYF.

About this clone itself: Other DNA variants within this sample encode the same CDR3. Here the CDR3 reads CASSPGQGGQPQHF. In DNA form, the CDR3 reads TGTGCCAGCTCACCAGGGCAGGGTGGCCAGCCCCAGCATTTT. The chain uses TRBV18 and TRBJ1-5; TRBD1 might be the D (5 bases). V was trimmed by 2 bases and J by 7 bases, leaving 12 bases between them. Germline V CDR1 and CDR2: KGHSH, LQKENI. This CDR3 is 14 amino acids long. Filled out from reference TRBV18 and TRBJ1-5, the complete variable domain reads NAGVMQNPRHLVRRRGQEARLRCSPMKGHSHVYWYRQLPEEGLKFMVYLQKENIIDESGMPKERFSAEFPKEGPSILRIQQVVRGDSAAYFCASSPGQGGQPQHFGDGTRLSIL.

A few counts support this clone. The sample contains more than one DNA sequence encoding this CDR3. V gene TRBV4-1 combines with J gene TRBJ1-2, with D possibly being TRBD1 (6 bases). V lost 2 bases, J lost 1 base, and 11 bases lay in between. CDR1 is MGHRA, CDR2 YSYEKL, per germline. This CDR3 contains 15 residues. The CDR3 protein is CASSQTGTLNYGYTF. In nucleotides, the CDR3 is TGCGCCAGCAGCCAAACCGGGACACTTAACTATGGCTACACCTTC.